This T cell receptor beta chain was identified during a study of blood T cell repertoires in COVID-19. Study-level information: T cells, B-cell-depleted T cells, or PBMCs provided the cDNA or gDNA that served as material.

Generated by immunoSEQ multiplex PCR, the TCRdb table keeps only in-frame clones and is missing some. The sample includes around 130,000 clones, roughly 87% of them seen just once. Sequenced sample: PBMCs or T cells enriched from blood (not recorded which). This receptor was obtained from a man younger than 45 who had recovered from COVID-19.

This CDR3 is CASSPIDEQYF. The CDR3 DNA follows: TGTGCCAGCAGCCCCATTGACGAGCAGTACTTC. The genes are TRBV11-2 and TRBJ2-7; no reliable D call. CDR3 length: 11 amino acids. CDR1 and CDR2 (germline): SGHAT, FQNNGV. Deletions cut 5 bases from V and 5 bases from J, with 7 bases between.